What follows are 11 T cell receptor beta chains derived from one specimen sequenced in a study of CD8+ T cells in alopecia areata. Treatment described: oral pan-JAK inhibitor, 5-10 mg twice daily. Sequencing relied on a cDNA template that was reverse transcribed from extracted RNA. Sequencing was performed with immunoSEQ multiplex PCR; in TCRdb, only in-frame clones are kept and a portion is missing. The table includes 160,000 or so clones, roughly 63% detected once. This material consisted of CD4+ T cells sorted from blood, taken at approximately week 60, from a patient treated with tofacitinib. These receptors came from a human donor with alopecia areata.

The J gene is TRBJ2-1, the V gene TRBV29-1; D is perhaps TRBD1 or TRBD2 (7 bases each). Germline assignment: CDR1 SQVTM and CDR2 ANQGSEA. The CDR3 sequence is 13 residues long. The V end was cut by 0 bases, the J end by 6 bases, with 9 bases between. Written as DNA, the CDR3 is TGCAGCGTTGAAGACAGGGGGGGCAATGAGCAGTTCTTC. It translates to CSVEDRGGNEQFF.

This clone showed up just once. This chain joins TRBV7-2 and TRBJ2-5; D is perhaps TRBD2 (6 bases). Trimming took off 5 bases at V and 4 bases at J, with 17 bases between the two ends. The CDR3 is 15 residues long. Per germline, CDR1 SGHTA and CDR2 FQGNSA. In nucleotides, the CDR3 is TGTGCCAGCAGCCCCACCGGGGGAGTCCGAGAGACCCAGTACTTC. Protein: CASSPTGGVRETQYF. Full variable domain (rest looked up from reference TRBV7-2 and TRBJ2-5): GAGVSQSPSNKVTEKGKDVELRCDPISGHTALYWYRQSLGQGLEFLIYFQGNSAPDKSGLPSDRFSAERTGGSVSTLTIQRTQQEDSAVYLCASSPTGGVRETQYFGPGTRLLVL.

In DNA form, the CDR3 reads TGCAGCGTTGTAGAGGGGTTTCGGAGCTATGGCTACACCTTC. Translating it yields CSVVEGFRSYGYTF. This chain connects TRBV29-1 to TRBJ1-2; possible D gene TRBD1, 5 bases. CDR1 and CDR2 from the germline V gene are SQVTM and ANQGSEA. The CDR3 spans 14 residues. V was pared by 4 bases and J by 4 bases, with 16 bases between.

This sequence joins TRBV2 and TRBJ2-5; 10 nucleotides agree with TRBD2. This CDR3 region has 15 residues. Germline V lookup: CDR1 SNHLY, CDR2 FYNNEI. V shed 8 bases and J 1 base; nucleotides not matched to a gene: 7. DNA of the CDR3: TGTGCCAGCGTCCGGACTAGCGGATTCCAAGAGACCCAGTACTTC. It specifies CASVRTSGFQETQYF.

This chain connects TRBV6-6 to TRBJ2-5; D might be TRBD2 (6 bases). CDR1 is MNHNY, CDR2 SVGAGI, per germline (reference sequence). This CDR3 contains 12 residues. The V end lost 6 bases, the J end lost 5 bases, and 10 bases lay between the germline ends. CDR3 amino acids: CASRASAETQYF. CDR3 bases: TGTGCCAGCAGAGCTAGCGCGGAGACCCAGTACTTC.

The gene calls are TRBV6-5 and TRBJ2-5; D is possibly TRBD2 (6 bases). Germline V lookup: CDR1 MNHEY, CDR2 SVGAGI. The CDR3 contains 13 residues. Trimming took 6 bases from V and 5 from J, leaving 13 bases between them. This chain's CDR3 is CASSPGVVETQYF. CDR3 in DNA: TGTGCCAGCAGCCCGGGGGTAGTGGAGACCCAGTACTTC.

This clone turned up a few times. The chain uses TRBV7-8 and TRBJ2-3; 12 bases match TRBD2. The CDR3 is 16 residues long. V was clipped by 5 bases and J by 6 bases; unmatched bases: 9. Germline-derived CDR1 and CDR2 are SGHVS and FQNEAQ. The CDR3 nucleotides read TGTGCCAGCAGCCGAGGACTAGCGGGGTGGGGGGATACGCAGTATTTT. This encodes CASSRGLAGWGDTQYF.

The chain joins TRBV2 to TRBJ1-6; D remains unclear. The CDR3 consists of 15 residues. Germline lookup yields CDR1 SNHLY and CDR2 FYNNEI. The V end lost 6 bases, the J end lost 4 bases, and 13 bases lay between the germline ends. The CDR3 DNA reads TGTGCCAGCAGCGGACGTGGAGGGTATAATTCACCCCTCCACTTT. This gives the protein CASSGRGGYNSPLHF.

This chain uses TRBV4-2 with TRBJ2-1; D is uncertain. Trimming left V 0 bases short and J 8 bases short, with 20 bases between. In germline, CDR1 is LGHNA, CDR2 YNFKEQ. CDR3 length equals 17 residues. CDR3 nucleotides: TGTGCCAGCAGCCAAGAGGGCCCCCCCCAGCTCGGAGATGAGCAGTTCTTC. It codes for CASSQEGPPQLGDEQFF.

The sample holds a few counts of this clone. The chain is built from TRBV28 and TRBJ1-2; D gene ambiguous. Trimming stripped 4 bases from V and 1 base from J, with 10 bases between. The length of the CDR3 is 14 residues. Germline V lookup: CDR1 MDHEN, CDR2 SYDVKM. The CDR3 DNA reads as TGTGCCAGCAGTTCGTCGACGGGTAACTATGGCTACACCTTC. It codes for CASSSSTGNYGYTF.

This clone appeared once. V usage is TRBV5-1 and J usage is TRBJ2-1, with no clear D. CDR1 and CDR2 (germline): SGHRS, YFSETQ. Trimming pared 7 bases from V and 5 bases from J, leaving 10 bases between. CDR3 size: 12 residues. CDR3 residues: CASSRANNEQFF. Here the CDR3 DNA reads TGCGCCAGCTCTCGGGCCAACAATGAGCAGTTCTTC.